The 11 T cell receptor beta chains presented below share a single source sample, sequenced in a study of T cell responses to AZD1222 COVID-19 vaccine. Libraries were prepared by immunoSEQ multiplex PCR; TCRdb keeps only in-frame clonotypes and omits some of them. The repertoire includes roughly 150,000 clones, more than 75% of them detected once, and about 8.9% sits in the top ten. The sequencing used peripheral blood, collected 28 days after the second AZD1222 dose. These receptors were collected from an adult who received the AZD1222 COVID-19 vaccine.

The rearrangement joins TRBV29-1 to TRBJ1-2; D might be TRBD1 (5 bases). The germline gives CDR1 SQVTM, CDR2 ANQGSEA. The CDR3 consists of 13 residues. V lost 4 bases and J lost 0, with 9 bases in between. The CDR3 sequence: CSVVRQTNYGYTF. CDR3 nucleotide sequence: TGCAGCGTTGTAAGACAGACTAACTATGGCTACACCTTC.

The rearrangement links TRBV27 to TRBJ1-2; TRBD1 aligns across 9 bases. With V trimmed by 4 bases and J by 5 bases, 8 bases remained unmatched. The CDR3 contains 15 residues. Looked up from germline, CDR1 is MNHEY and CDR2 is SMNVEV (reference sequence). As DNA, the CDR3 is TGTGCCAGCAGTTCCTCGGACAGGGGAGGATATGGCTACACCTTC. It is translated as CASSSSDRGGYGYTF.

The gene calls are TRBV7-2 and TRBJ2-3; the D gene could be TRBD1 or TRBD2 (6 bases each). Trimming removed 5 bases from V and 7 bases from J, with 25 bases in between. CDR3 size: 17 residues. Per the germline V gene, CDR1 is SGHTA and CDR2 is FQGNSA. CDR3 in DNA: TGTGCCAGCAGCCTGAGAGGGGGAGGTAGCGGTAGAAATACGCAGTATTTT. It yields the protein CASSLRGGGSGRNTQYF.

The chain couples TRBV5-8 to TRBJ1-2; D is uncertain. The CDR3 totals 13 residues. Germline V gene data show CDR1 as SGHTS and CDR2 as YDEGEE. The germline V and J ends were trimmed by 1 base and 5 bases, with 9 bases remaining between them. CDR3 in DNA: TGTGCCAGCAGCTTGTGGAACACTTATGGCTACACCTTC. Protein: CASSLWNTYGYTF.

The V gene is TRBV3-1 (or the pseudogene TRBV3-2), the J gene TRBJ2-3, with unresolved D. The CDR3 loop spans 15 amino acids. Per the germline V gene, CDR1 is LGHDT and CDR2 is YNNKEL (reference sequence). Deletions cut 0 bases from V and 1 base from J, with 8 bases between. The CDR3 bases are TGTGCCAGCAGCCAAGATCTCCGGCGCACAGATACGCAGTATTTT. It codes for CASSQDLRRTDTQYF.

This clone was observed once. The V and J genes are TRBV7-2 and TRBJ1-3; 8 bases are shared with TRBD1. The J call may not be correct, given that the DNA end is closer to TRBJ2-2. The germline V gene encodes CDR1 SGHTA and CDR2 FQGNSA. The CDR3 is 15 residues long. In DNA, the CDR3 is TGTGCCAGCAGCTATATACAGGGGGGCACCGGGGAGCTGTTTTTT. As protein: CASSYIQGGTGELFF.

The gene calls are TRBV2 and TRBJ1-6; 8 bases match TRBD1. Germline V CDR1 and CDR2: SNHLY, FYNNEI. This CDR3 contains 15 residues. Trimming cost V 7 bases and J 4 bases; bases outside gene matches: 6. The CDR3 loop is CASTPGQGYNSPLHF. The CDR3 bases are TGTGCCAGCACCCCCGGACAGGGTTATAATTCACCCCTCCACTTT.

This chain joins TRBV19 and TRBJ1-2; TRBD1 matches 11 bases. The germline gives CDR1 LNHDA, CDR2 SQIVND (reference sequence). This CDR3 comprises 14 residues. Unmatched junction bases numbered 4, after V lost 8 bases and J lost 2 bases. CDR3 sequence: CASHGTGGNYGYTF. The CDR3 DNA is TGTGCCAGTCACGGGACAGGGGGAAACTATGGCTACACCTTC.

The rearrangement joins TRBV5-4 to TRBJ1-2; D might be TRBD1 (6 bases). Germline loops: CDR1 SGHNT, CDR2 YYREEE (reference sequence). V lost 4 bases, J lost 4 bases, and 17 bases lay in between. This CDR3 has 15 amino acids. The CDR3 here is CASSPGRDMTYGYTF. In DNA, the CDR3 is TGTGCCAGCAGCCCAGGTCGGGACATGACCTATGGCTACACCTTC.

The chain joins TRBV29-1 to TRBJ2-7; D perhaps matches TRBD2 (6 bases). Germline CDR1 SQVTM, CDR2 ANQGSEA. V lost 4 bases and J lost 0, with 10 bases in between. This CDR3 is built from 13 residues. CDR3 sequence: CSVAAGSSYEQYF. CDR3 nucleotide sequence: TGCAGCGTTGCGGCGGGAAGCTCCTACGAGCAGTACTTC.

The genes are TRBV5-1 and TRBJ1-2; 10 nucleotides agree with TRBD1. Germline V gene data show CDR1 as SGHRS and CDR2 as YFSETQ. This CDR3 comprises 15 residues. With 1 base clipped from V and 4 bases from J, the junction kept 4 bases outside the gene matches. CDR3 sequence reads: CASSLLGQGSYGYTF. The CDR3 coding sequence is TGCGCCAGCAGCTTGCTGGGACAGGGGAGCTATGGCTACACCTTC. Based on the CDR3 plus reference TRBV5-1 and TRBJ1-2, the full variable domain is KAGVTQTPRYLIKTRGQQVTLSCSPISGHRSVSWYQQTPGQGLQFLFEYFSETQRNKGNFPGRFSGRQFSNSRSEMNVSTLELGDSALYLCASSLLGQGSYGYTFGSGTRLTVV.